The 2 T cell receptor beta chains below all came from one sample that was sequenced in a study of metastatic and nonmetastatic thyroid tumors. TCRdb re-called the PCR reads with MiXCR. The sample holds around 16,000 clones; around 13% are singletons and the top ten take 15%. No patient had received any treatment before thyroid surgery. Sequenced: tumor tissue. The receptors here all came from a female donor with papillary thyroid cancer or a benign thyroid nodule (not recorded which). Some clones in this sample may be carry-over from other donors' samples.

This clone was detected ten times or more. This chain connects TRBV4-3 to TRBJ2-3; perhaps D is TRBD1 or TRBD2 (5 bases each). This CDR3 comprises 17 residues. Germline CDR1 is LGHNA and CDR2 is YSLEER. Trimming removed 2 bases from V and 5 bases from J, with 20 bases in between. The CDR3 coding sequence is TGCGCCAGCAGCCAATCCAGGATGGGGACCATTGGAGATACGCAGTATTTT. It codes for CASSQSRMGTIGDTQYF.

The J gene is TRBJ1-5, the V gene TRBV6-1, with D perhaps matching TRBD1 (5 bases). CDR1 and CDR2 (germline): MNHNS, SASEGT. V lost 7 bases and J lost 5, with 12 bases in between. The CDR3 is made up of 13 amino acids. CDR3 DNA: TGTGCCAGCAACCGGGACGGCTATCAGCCCCAGCATTTT. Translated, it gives CASNRDGYQPQHF.